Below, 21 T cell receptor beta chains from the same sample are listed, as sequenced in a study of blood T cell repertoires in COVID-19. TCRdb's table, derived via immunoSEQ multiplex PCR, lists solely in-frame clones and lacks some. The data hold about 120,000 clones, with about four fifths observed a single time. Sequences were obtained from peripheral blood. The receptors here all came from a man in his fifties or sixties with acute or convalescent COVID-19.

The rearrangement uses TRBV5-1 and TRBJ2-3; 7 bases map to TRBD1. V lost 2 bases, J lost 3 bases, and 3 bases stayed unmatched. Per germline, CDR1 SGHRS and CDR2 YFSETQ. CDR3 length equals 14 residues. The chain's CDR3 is CASSFLTGTDTQYF. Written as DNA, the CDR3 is TGCGCCAGCAGCTTCTTGACAGGGACAGATACGCAGTATTTT.

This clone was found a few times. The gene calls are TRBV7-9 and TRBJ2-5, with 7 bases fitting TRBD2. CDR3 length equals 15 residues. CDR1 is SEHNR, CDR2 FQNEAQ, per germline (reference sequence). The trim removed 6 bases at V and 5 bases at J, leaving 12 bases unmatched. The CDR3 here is CASRPREGWVETQYF. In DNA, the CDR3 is TGTGCCAGCAGGCCGAGGGAGGGGTGGGTGGAGACCCAGTACTTC.

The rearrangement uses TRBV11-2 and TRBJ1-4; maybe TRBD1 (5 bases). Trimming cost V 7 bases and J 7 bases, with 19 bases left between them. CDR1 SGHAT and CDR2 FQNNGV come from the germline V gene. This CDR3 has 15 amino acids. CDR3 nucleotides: TGTGCCAGCACAGACCGCGAGGGGAGGGGTGAAAAACTGTTTTTT. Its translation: CASTDREGRGEKLFF.

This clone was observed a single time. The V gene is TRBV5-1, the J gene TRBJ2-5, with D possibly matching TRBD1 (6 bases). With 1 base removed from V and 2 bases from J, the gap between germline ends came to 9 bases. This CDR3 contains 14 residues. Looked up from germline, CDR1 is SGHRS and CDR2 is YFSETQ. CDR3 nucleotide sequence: TGCGCCAGCAGCTTGACAACAGGGCAAGAGACCCAGTACTTC. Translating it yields CASSLTTGQETQYF.

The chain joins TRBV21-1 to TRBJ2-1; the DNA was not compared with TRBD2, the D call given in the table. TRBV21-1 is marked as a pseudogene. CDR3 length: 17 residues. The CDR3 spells CASSKYLPGGSYNEQFF. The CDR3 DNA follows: TGTGCCAGCAGCAAATATCTCCCCGGGGGGTCCTACAATGAGCAGTTCTTC.

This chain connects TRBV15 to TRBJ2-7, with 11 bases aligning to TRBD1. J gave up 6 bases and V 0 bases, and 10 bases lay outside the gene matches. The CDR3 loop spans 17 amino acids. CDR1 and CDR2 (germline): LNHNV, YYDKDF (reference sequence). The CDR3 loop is CATSRDGGQGAIGEQYF. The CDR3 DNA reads TGTGCCACCAGCAGAGATGGTGGACAGGGGGCAATCGGCGAGCAGTACTTC.

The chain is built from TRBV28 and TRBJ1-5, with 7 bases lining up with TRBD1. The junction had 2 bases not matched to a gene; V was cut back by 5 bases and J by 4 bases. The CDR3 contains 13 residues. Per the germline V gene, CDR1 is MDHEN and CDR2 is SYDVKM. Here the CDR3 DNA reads TGTGCCAGCAGTCAACAGGGGAATCAGCCCCAGCATTTT. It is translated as CASSQQGNQPQHF.

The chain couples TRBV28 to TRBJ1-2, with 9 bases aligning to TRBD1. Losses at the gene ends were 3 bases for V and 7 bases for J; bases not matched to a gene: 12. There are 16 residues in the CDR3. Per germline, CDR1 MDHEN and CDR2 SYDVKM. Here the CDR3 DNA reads TGTGCCAGCAGTTTTCAACAGGGGGCGGGGGCGTTTGGCTACACCTTC. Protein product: CASSFQQGAGAFGYTF.

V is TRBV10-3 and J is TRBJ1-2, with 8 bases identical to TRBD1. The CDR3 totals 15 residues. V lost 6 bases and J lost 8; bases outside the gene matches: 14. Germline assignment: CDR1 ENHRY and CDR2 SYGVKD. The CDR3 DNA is TGTGCCATCAGGGAGGACAGGGAAGGGTTGGGAGGCTACACCTTC. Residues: CAIREDREGLGGYTF.

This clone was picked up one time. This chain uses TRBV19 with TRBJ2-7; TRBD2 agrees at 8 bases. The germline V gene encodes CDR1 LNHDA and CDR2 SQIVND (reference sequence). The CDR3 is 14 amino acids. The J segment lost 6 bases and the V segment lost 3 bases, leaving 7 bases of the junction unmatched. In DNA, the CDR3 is TGTGCCAGTAGTATGACGGGGGGGGAGACCGAGCAGTACTTC. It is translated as CASSMTGGETEQYF.

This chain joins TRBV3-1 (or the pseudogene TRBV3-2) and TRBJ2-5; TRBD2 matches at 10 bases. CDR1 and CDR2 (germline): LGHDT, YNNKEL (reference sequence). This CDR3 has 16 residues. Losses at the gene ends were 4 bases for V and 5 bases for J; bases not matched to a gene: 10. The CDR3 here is CASSPGGAGGRETQYF. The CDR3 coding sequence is TGTGCCAGCAGCCCCGGAGGAGCGGGAGGGAGGGAGACCCAGTACTTC.

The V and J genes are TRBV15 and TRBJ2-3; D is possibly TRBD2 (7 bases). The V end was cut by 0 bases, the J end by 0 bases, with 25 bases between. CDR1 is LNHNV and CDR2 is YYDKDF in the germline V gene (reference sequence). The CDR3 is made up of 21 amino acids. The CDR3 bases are TGTGCCACCAGCAGAGATCGGGCCCCAAGGGGGGGAAAAGGTAGCACAGATACGCAGTATTTT. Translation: CATSRDRAPRGGKGSTDTQYF.

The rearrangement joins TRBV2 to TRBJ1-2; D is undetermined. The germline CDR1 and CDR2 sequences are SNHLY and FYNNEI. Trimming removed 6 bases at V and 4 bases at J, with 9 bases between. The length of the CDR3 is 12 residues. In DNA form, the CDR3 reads TGTGCCAGCAGCGAGGCTGGCTATGGCTACACCTTC. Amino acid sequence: CASSEAGYGYTF.

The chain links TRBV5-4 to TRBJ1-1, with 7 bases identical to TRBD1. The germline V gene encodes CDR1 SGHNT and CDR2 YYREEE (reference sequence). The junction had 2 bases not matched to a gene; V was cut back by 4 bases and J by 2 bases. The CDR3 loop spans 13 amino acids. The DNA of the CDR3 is TGTGCCAGCAGCCCAGGGGGAAACACTGAAGCTTTCTTT. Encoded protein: CASSPGGNTEAFF. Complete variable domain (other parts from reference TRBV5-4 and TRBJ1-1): ETGVTQSPTHLIKTRGQQVTLRCSSQSGHNTVSWYQQALGQGPQFIFQYYREEENGRGNFPPRFSGLQFPNYSSELNVNALELDDSALYLCASSPGGNTEAFFGQGTRLTVV.

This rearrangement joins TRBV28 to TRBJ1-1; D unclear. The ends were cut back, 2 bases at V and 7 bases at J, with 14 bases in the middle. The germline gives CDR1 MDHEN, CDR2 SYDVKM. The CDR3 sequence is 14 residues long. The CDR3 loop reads CASSLGAGRNEAFF. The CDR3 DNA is TGTGCCAGCAGTTTAGGCGCAGGCCGAAATGAAGCTTTCTTT. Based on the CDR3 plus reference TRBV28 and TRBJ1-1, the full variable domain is DVKVTQSSRYLVKRTGEKVFLECVQDMDHENMFWYRQDPGLGLRLIYFSYDVKMKEKGDIPEGYSVSREKKERFSLILESASTNQTSMYLCASSLGAGRNEAFFGQGTRLTVV.

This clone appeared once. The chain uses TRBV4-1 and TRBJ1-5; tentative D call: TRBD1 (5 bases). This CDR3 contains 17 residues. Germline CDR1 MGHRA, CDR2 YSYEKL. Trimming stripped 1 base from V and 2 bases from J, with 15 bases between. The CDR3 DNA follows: TGCGCCAGCAGCCAAGGTAGGGCGAAAGGGGGCAATCAGCCCCAGCATTTT. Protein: CASSQGRAKGGNQPQHF.

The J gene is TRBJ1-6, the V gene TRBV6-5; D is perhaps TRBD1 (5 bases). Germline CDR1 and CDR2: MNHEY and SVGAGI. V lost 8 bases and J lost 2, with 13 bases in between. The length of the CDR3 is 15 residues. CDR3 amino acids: CASGKTATYNSPLHF. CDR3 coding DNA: TGTGCCAGCGGGAAGACAGCTACCTATAATTCACCCCTCCACTTT.

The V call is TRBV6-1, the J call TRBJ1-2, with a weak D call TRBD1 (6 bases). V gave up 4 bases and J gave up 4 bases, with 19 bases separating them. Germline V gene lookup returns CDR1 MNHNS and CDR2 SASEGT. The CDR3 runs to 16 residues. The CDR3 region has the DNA TGTGCCAGCAGTGTTCATGCGACCCAGGGGTTCTATGGCTACACCTTC. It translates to CASSVHATQGFYGYTF.

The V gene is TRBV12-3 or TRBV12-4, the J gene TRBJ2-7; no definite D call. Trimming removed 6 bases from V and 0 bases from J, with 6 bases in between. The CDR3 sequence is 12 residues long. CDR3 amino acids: CASSGSSYEQYF. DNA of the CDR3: TGTGCCAGCAGCGGTAGCTCCTACGAGCAGTACTTC.

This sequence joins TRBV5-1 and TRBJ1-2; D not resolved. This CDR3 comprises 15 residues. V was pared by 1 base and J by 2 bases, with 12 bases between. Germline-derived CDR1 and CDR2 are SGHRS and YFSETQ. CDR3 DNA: TGCGCCAGCAGCTTGAATTCGGTCGCCAACTATGGCTACACCTTC. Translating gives CASSLNSVANYGYTF.

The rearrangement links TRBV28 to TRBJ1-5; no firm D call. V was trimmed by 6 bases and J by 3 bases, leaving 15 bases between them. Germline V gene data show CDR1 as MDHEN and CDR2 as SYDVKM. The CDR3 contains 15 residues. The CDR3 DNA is TGTGCCAGCAGCTCCCCCCCCGTTCCCAATCAGCCCCAGCATTTT. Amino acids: CASSSPPVPNQPQHF.